This TCR beta chain comes out of a study of cytomegalovirus exposure and HLA in healthy donors. Study context: Earlier sequencing of 200 million or so T cells yielded 100 million to 140 million unique TCR beta sequences.

As regards this clone: The antigen is unknown.

Those who donated were healthy bone marrow donors. This CDR3 is built from 14 residues. The V end was cut by 7 bases, the J end by 6 bases, with 18 bases between. Per the germline V gene, CDR1 is MDHEN and CDR2 is SYDVKM. Study-wide results and limits: In an earlier analysis, productive rearrangement rates for most beta V segments clustered near 87% or 30%. In a later analysis, most CMV-associated TCR beta chains appeared HLA-restricted.

The PCR contained 60 Vbeta and 13 Jbeta primers. Clones were sequenced by immunoSEQ multiplex PCR, and TCRdb holds only the in-frame ones, with some missing. This repertoire shows roughly 120,000 clones, roughly 80% found once; its top ten account for about 5%. The source is a man aged 50-59 years in good health and CMV-seropositive. The chain links TRBV28 to TRBJ1-2, with a tentative D call TRBD1 (5 bases). Material for sequencing was PBMCs. In DNA form, the CDR3 reads TGTGCCAGCACCCCTGGGGCAAGGGCCCATGGCTACACCTTC. Translating gives CASTPGARAHGYTF.